This T cell receptor (beta chain) comes out of a study of Ad26.COV2.S vaccination and SARS-CoV-2 variants. Study-wide context: Donor got 5x10^10 or 1x10^11 viral particles of Ad26.COV2.S. Findings and limits, study-wide: Similar non-spike TCR breadth was observed in recipients of vaccine and of placebo. Breadth, reportedly substantial, characterized the spike-specific CD8+ and CD4+ T cell responses after vaccination.

Regarding this clone: Its matching antigen is unknown.

This CDR3 has 13 amino acids. V dropped 5 bases and J dropped 4; count of bases not matched to a gene: 4. Germline CDR1 and CDR2: LNHNV and YYDKDF (reference sequence). Sequencing was performed with immunoSEQ multiplex PCR; in TCRdb, only in-frame clones are kept and a portion is missing. The sample lists roughly 460,000 clones, about 88% occurring once. Stated treatment: 19 received Ad26.COV2.S at low or high dose, single or two shots; several received placebo; per-sample allocation not given. The samples date from day 63 after the first vaccine or placebo injection. Its platform was an Ad26 vector, and its expressed antigen was Wuhan-strain SARS-CoV-2 spike.

The rearrangement links TRBV15 to TRBJ2-5; 7 positions match TRBD2. The receptor comes from a person between 18 and 60 years old who received the Ad26.COV2.S COVID-19 vaccine or a placebo. The source material was peripheral blood, sampled in a trial of Ad26.COV2.S vaccine versus placebo. As DNA, the CDR3 is TGTGCCACCAGCGCGGGAGCGGGAGAGACCCAGTACTTC. This codes for CATSAGAGETQYF.